What follows is one T cell receptor (beta chain) and its context. The data are from a study of blood T cell repertoires in COVID-19. Study at large: The United States, Italy and Spain provided the acute and convalescent COVID-19 samples. Sources were T cells, B-cell-depleted T cells, or PBMCs; the material itself was cDNA or gDNA.

Authors' processing steps: How many nucleated cells were present was estimated from reference gene primer amplification. Measured with immunoSEQ multiplex PCR; TCRdb has only the in-frame clones, and not every one. That table is the source of V, J and clone size, and D and trimming were worked out from the DNA. This table holds about 210,000 clones, 87% found once. Which cohort a participant joined came from the clinical history participants gave. CDR1 LGHNA and CDR2 YSLEER come from the germline V gene. CDR3 length: 16 amino acids. V gave up 0 bases and J gave up 4 bases, with 13 bases separating them.

Input material: PBMCs or T cells enriched from blood (not recorded which). The rearrangement uses TRBV4-3 and TRBJ2-1; tentative D call: TRBD1 (5 bases). The clonotype comes from a man between 18 and 35 years old with acute COVID-19. The CDR3 DNA is TGCGCCAGCAGCCAAGATCAAGGGGAACCATACAATGAGCAGTTCTTC. It codes for CASSQDQGEPYNEQFF.